Following are 24 T cell receptor beta chains from one sample sequenced in a study of IL-17A CD8 T cells in psoriatic arthritis synovium. Measured with immunoSEQ multiplex PCR; TCRdb has only the in-frame clones, and not every one. The sample lists approximately 1,900 clones; less than 75% were seen once. Magnetically isolated CD3+ T cells were stimulated around 1.5 hours with PMA and ionomycin. Psoriatic arthritis patients had synovial fluid drawn from joints that were actively inflamed. Sequencing was done on a sample of IL-17A+ (IFN-gamma+/-) memory CD8+ T cells from synovial fluid. As to subset: IL-17A+IFNgamma+/- memory CD8+ (Tc17) cells. Receptors originate from a human donor with psoriatic arthritis.

CDR3 bases: TGTGCCAGCAGCTCACAGGGATACTCCTACGAGCAGTACGTC. Translation gives CASSSQGYSYEQYV. This chain joins TRBV5-4 and TRBJ2-7; D perhaps matches TRBD1 (6 bases). The CDR3 loop spans 14 amino acids. Germline lookup yields CDR1 SGHNT and CDR2 YYREEE (reference sequence). The ends were cut back, 3 bases at V and 0 bases at J, with 10 bases in the middle.

This sequence joins TRBV5-1 and TRBJ2-2; TRBD2 might be the D (5 bases). The CDR3 covers 15 residues. V lost 0 bases and J 2 bases, leaving 8 bases between the germline ends. Germline CDR1 and CDR2: SGHRS and YFSETQ. CDR3 sequence reads: CASSLERLNTGELFF. DNA for the CDR3: TGCGCCAGCAGCTTGGAGCGGCTCAACACCGGGGAGCTGTTTTTT.

CDR3 sequence reads: CASSLGTGGGGYGYTF. The CDR3 coding sequence is TGTGCCAGCAGCTTAGGGACAGGGGGCGGCGGCTATGGCTACACCTTC. The chain combines TRBV7-8 with TRBJ1-2, with 11 bases matching TRBD1. This CDR3 spans 16 amino acids. The germline gives CDR1 SGHVS, CDR2 FQNEAQ. Trimming took 1 base from V and 4 from J; bases not matched to a gene: 5.

The chain joins TRBV5-6 to TRBJ2-7, with a tentative D call TRBD1 (5 bases). V lost 5 bases and J lost 1, with 13 bases in between. Germline V gives CDR1 SGHDT, CDR2 YYEEEE. The CDR3 length is 14 residues. CDR3 sequence reads: CASSEWGRSYEQYV. As DNA, the CDR3 is TGTGCCAGCAGTGAGTGGGGCAGGTCCTACGAGCAGTACGTC.

V gene TRBV29-1 combines with J gene TRBJ2-7; no firm D call. The CDR3 loop spans 13 amino acids. The germline CDR1 and CDR2 sequences are SQVTM and ANQGSEA. V was cut by 3 bases and J by 3 bases, with 12 bases left in between. The CDR3 loop reads CSVEKADNYEQYF. Here the CDR3 DNA reads TGCAGCGTTGAGAAGGCCGACAACTACGAGCAGTACTTC.

This chain connects TRBV7-9 to TRBJ2-3, with TRBD2 matching 8 bases. The germline gives CDR1 SEHNR, CDR2 FQNEAQ (reference sequence). With V trimmed by 1 base and J by 6 bases, 6 bases remained unmatched. The CDR3 sequence is 15 residues long. This CDR3 reads CASSLDSGTSDTQYF. The CDR3 DNA reads as TGTGCCAGCAGCTTAGACTCCGGGACTAGTGATACGCAGTATTTT.

In its sample, this clone was seen once. V gene TRBV21-1 combines with J gene TRBJ2-1; the D call of TRBD2 is as the table states it, not checked on the DNA. TRBV21-1 is listed as a pseudogene. This CDR3 has 17 amino acids. The CDR3 DNA reads as TGTGCCAGCAGCAAAATTCTCCGGGACTCTCTAGAGGGTGAGCAGTTCTTC. This translates into CASSKILRDSLEGEQFF.

V usage is TRBV4-2 and J usage is TRBJ1-6; perhaps TRBD1 as D (5 bases). V lost 0 bases and J lost 7, with 7 bases in between. This CDR3 spans 14 amino acids. Germline V gives CDR1 LGHNA, CDR2 YNFKEQ. In nucleotides, the CDR3 is TGTGCCAGCAGCCAAGACAGGGAGAATTCACCCCTCCACTTT. Translated, it gives CASSQDRENSPLHF.

This clone was picked up one time. This rearrangement joins TRBV7-9 to TRBJ2-7; D is ambiguous. CDR3 size: 12 residues. V was shortened by 0 bases and J by 5 bases, with 5 bases between the two germline ends. Germline lookup yields CDR1 SEHNR and CDR2 FQNEAQ (reference sequence). CDR3 nucleotide sequence: TGTGCCAGCAGCTTAGCGCTAGACGAGCAGTACTTC. It yields the protein CASSLALDEQYF. Using reference TRBV7-9 and TRBJ2-7 for the parts outside the CDR3, the full variable domain is DTGVSQNPRHKITKRGQNVTFRCDPISEHNRLYWYRQTLGQGPEFLTYFQNEAQLEKSRLLSDRFSAERPKGSFSTLEIQRTEQGDSAMYLCASSLALDEQYFGPGTRLTVT.

This clone was seen only a few times. The J gene is TRBJ1-2, the V gene TRBV5-4; possible D gene TRBD1, 5 bases. V lost 0 bases to trimming and J lost 6 bases, with 9 bases between them. CDR3 length equals 13 residues. Germline V CDR1 and CDR2: SGHNT, YYREEE (reference sequence). The CDR3 here is CASSLVGDHGYTF. The DNA for the CDR3 is TGTGCCAGCAGCTTGGTAGGGGACCATGGCTACACCTTC.

This sequence joins TRBV10-2 and TRBJ2-3; 7 positions agree with TRBD1. J was trimmed by 0 bases and V by 8 bases; bases with no gene match: 5. Germline CDR1 reads WSHSY; CDR2 reads SAAADI. The CDR3 extends over 14 amino acids. The CDR3: CASLPGQSTDTQYF. CDR3 DNA sequence: TGCGCCAGCCTACCGGGACAGAGCACAGATACGCAGTATTTT.

This chain joins TRBV7-6 and TRBJ2-1; 10 positions match TRBD2. The trim removed 1 base at V and 6 bases at J, leaving 9 bases unmatched. CDR1 is SGHVS and CDR2 is FNYEAQ in the germline V gene. The CDR3 sequence is 17 residues long. CDR3 DNA sequence: TGTGCCAGCAGCTTAGAGGCTAGCGGGAGTCTAGCCAATGAGCAGTTCTTC. Its protein product is CASSLEASGSLANEQFF.

DNA for the CDR3: TGCAGCGGCAATTCGGGAGATGAGCAGTTCTTC. Protein product: CSGNSGDEQFF. The chain links TRBV29-1 to TRBJ2-1; D might be TRBD2 (6 bases). This CDR3 is built from 11 residues. Germline CDR1 SQVTM, CDR2 ANQGSEA. With 7 bases removed from V and 8 bases from J, the gap between germline ends came to 12 bases.

This clone was seen once. Other nucleotide sequences in the sample specify the same CDR3. CDR3 sequence: CASSPRQGSHEQYF. DNA of the CDR3: TGTGCCAGCAGCCCCCGACAGGGGTCCCACGAGCAGTACTTC. The rearrangement joins TRBV9 to TRBJ2-7; 8 positions agree with TRBD1. CDR1 SGDLS and CDR2 YYNGEE come from the germline V gene. CDR3 length: 14 amino acids. V trimming: 4 bases; J trimming: 5 bases; junction bases outside the gene matches: 8.

The chain carries TRBV4-3 and TRBJ2-6; possibly TRBD1 or TRBD2 for D (5 bases each). Trimming cost V 0 bases and J 4 bases, with 10 bases left between them. CDR3 length: 16 residues. The V gene's germline CDR1 is LGHNA and CDR2 YSLEER. The CDR3 protein is CASSQDSGAGANVLTF. The CDR3 DNA reads TGCGCCAGCAGCCAAGATTCCGGGGCCGGGGCCAACGTCCTGACTTTC.

The chain couples TRBV15 to TRBJ2-7; tentatively, D is TRBD2 (6 bases). This CDR3 region has 15 residues. Between the trimmed V and J ends, which lost 0 bases and 7 bases, there was a span of 16 bases. Germline assignment: CDR1 LNHNV and CDR2 YYDKDF (reference sequence). CDR3 sequence reads: CATSRDRVLAFEQYF. The CDR3 DNA follows: TGTGCCACCAGCAGAGATCGCGTACTAGCTTTTGAGCAGTACTTC.

The chain links TRBV5-6 to TRBJ2-5, with D unclear. V lost 5 bases to trimming and J lost 7 bases, with 18 bases between them. The CDR3 length is 14 residues. Germline loops: CDR1 SGHDT, CDR2 YYEEEE. The CDR3 reads CASSSVLARGTQYF. In nucleotides, the CDR3 is TGTGCCAGCAGTTCTGTGCTGGCGAGAGGGACCCAGTACTTC.

V is TRBV5-4 and J is TRBJ2-7; 12 bases map to TRBD2. The germline gives CDR1 SGHNT, CDR2 YYREEE (reference sequence). J was trimmed by 2 bases and V by 4 bases; bases with no gene match: 4. The CDR3 totals 15 residues. The CDR3 region is CASSTGLAGTYEQYF. In nucleotides, the CDR3 is TGTGCCAGCAGCACCGGACTAGCGGGGACCTACGAGCAGTACTTC. The full variable domain, completed using reference TRBV5-4 and TRBJ2-7, is ETGVTQSPTHLIKTRGQQVTLRCSSQSGHNTVSWYQQALGQGPQFIFQYYREEENGRGNFPPRFSGLQFPNYSSELNVNALELDDSALYLCASSTGLAGTYEQYFGPGTRLTVT.

This clone was picked up a small number of times. V gene TRBV6-1 combines with J gene TRBJ2-2, with D unresolved. Trimming pared 2 bases from V and 0 bases from J, leaving 10 bases between. Germline-derived CDR1 and CDR2 are MNHNS and SASEGT. This CDR3 has 16 amino acids. The DNA of the CDR3 is TGTGCCAGCAGTGAAACCCCCGGCTCGAACACCGGGGAGCTGTTTTTT. Amino acids: CASSETPGSNTGELFF.

The V gene is TRBV10-1, the J gene TRBJ2-2; D unresolved. Per the germline V gene, CDR1 is WNHNN and CDR2 is SYGVQD (reference sequence). The CDR3 totals 13 residues. V was shortened by 3 bases and J by 6 bases, with 8 bases between the two germline ends. CDR3 DNA: TGCGCCAGCAGTGATCGAGACCCCGGGGAGCTGTTTTTT. The encoded protein is CASSDRDPGELFF.

To note about this clone: Other DNA sequences from this sample encode an identical CDR3 as well. The V gene is TRBV7-6, the J gene TRBJ2-7; 9 bases agree with TRBD2. V was clipped by 5 bases and J by 2 bases; unmatched bases: 13. Germline CDR1 is SGHVS and CDR2 is FNYEAQ. The CDR3 runs to 17 residues. The CDR3, as DNA: TGTGCCAGCAGCCTGTTTCGGGCTAGCGGGGTGACCTACGAGCAGTACTTC. Translated, it gives CASSLFRASGVTYEQYF. The whole variable domain, filled in from reference TRBV7-6 and TRBJ2-7, reads GAGVSQSPRYKVTKRGQDVALRCDPISGHVSLYWYRQALGQGPEFLTYFNYEAQQDKSGLPNDRFSAERPEGSISTLTIQRTEQRDSAMYRCASSLFRASGVTYEQYFGPGTRLTVT.

The chain links TRBV6-1 to TRBJ2-6; no clear D. Germline CDR1 is MNHNS and CDR2 is SASEGT. Trimming took off 11 bases at V and 6 bases at J, with 11 bases between the two ends. This CDR3 has 12 amino acids. CDR3 sequence: CAAGPAANVLTF. CDR3 sequence (DNA): TGTGCCGCTGGACCCGCGGCCAACGTCCTGACTTTC.

The sample holds a few counts of this clone. The chain carries TRBV27 and TRBJ1-5; 7 bases fit TRBD1. CDR1 is MNHEY and CDR2 is SMNVEV in the germline V gene (reference sequence). The CDR3 extends over 14 amino acids. With V trimmed by 6 bases and J by 2 bases, 4 bases remained unmatched. CDR3 residues: CASRQQGRNQPQHF. CDR3 sequence (DNA): TGTGCCAGCAGACAACAGGGGCGCAATCAGCCCCAGCATTTT.

DNA for the CDR3: TGTGCCAGTAGTATGGGTATTCAATCCTTCTACGAGCAGTACTTC. Its translation is CASSMGIQSFYEQYF. The chain is built from TRBV19 and TRBJ2-7, with D hard to call. Per germline, CDR1 LNHDA and CDR2 SQIVND (reference sequence). The CDR3 has 15 amino acids. V lost 3 bases and J lost 3, with 15 bases in between.